Listed below are T cell receptor beta chains from one sample, sequenced in a study of T-cell memory formation after mild COVID-19. TCRdb recomputed calls from the 5' RACE reads with MiXCR, one row per CDR3 protein. Among just under 350,000 distinct CDR3 sequences listed, 13% were seen once. The source material was PBMCs or a T cell subset sorted from them (not recorded which). These receptors came from a man between 18 and 29 years old who had mild COVID-19 (a few samples of this study predate the infection). Cell type and time point are not known. Each CDR3 is given with its conserved first and last residue. D genes are given only for firm matches. Expanded clones get a size class; other rows say once, few or many, or leave the size out.

>TRBJ2-1|NA|few|TRBV10-3
TGTGCCATCAGTGGATGGGACCACAATGAGCAGTTCTTC
CAISGWDHNEQFF
>TRBJ2-5|TRBD2|many|TRBV2
TGTGCCAGCTGTGCCGGACTAGCCGCCTCTTGCGGCTTC
CASCAGLAASCGF
>TRBJ2-7|TRBD1|few|TRBV7-2
TGTGCCAGCAGCTCAAGGGGACAGACATACGAGCAGTACTTC
CASSSRGQTYEQYF
>TRBJ2-5|TRBD2|few|TRBV19
TGTGCCAGTAGACTAGCGGGGGGCCCTGGGACCCAGTACTTC
CASRLAGGPGTQYF
>TRBJ2-3|TRBD1|few|TRBV20-1
TGCAGTGCCCAAGGACAGGGCACAGATACGCAGTATTTT
CSAQGQGTDTQYF
>TRBJ2-2|TRBD2|few|TRBV6-5
TGTGCCAGCAGTATCCGGGGGGGGCAAGGGGAGCTGTTTTTT
CASSIRGGQGELFF
>TRBJ2-7|NA|NA|TRBV27
TGTGCCAGCAGTTTAACTGTAGGGGACGAGCAGTACTTC
CASSLTVGDEQYF
>TRBJ2-7|TRBD2|NA|TRBV6-2/TRBV6-3
TGTGCCAGCAGTTACGGACTAGCGGGGACATCCTACGAGCAGTACTTC
CASSYGLAGTSYEQYF
>TRBJ2-4|NA|NA|TRBV4-2
TGTGCCAGCTCAAGCAGAGAAGCCAAAAACATTCAGTACTTC
CASSSREAKNIQYF
>TRBJ1-5|NA|few|TRBV9
TGTGCCAGCAGCGGGGGAAGTGGACAGCCCCAGCATTTT
CASSGGSGQPQHF
>TRBJ2-5|NA|few|TRBV7-9
TGTGCCAGCAGCTTAGCAGGGCGGAAGACCCAGTACTTC
CASSLAGRKTQYF
>TRBJ1-2|NA|few|TRBV15
TGTGCCACCAGCAGAGATCGGGGAGGGACTAACTATGGCTACACCTTC
CATSRDRGGTNYGYTF
>TRBJ2-3|NA|few|TRBV10-3
TGTGCCATCAGTGAGCTGGGTCAGCTCGAGTCAGATACGCAGTATTTT
CAISELGQLESDTQYF
>TRBJ1-4|NA|NA|TRBV4-1
TGCGCCAGCAGTAGAAGAGAAACAACTAATGAAAAACTGTTTTTT
CASSRRETTNEKLFF
>TRBJ2-7|NA|NA|TRBV7-2
TGTGCCAGCAGCCCGGCGTGGGGCGAGCAGTACTTC
CASSPAWGEQYF
>TRBJ1-1|NA|NA|TRBV6-6
TGTGCCAGCACCTCCTATCAGGGGATTCGGACTGAAGCTTTCTTT
CASTSYQGIRTEAFF
>TRBJ1-6|NA|many|TRBV4-1
TGCGCCAGCAGCCAGGTACAACAGGGTATGGGTAATTCACCCCTCCACTTT
CASSQVQQGMGNSPLHF
>TRBJ2-6|TRBD1|few|TRBV6-2/TRBV6-3
TGTGCCAGCGTGGGACAGGGTTCTGGGGCCAACGTCCTGACTTTC
CASVGQGSGANVLTF
>TRBJ1-2|NA|few|TRBV20-1
TGCAGTGGCACAGGTTCTGGCTACACCTTC
CSGTGSGYTF
>TRBJ2-5|NA|NA|TRBV14
TGTGCCAGCAGCCACGGGGACAAGCAAGAGACCCAGTACTTC
CASSHGDKQETQYF
>TRBJ1-2|TRBD1|NA|TRBV5-5
TGTGCCAGCACCGGGGGACAGGGTTGGTATGGCTACACCTTC
CASTGGQGWYGYTF
>TRBJ1-1|NA|NA|TRBV7-9
TGTGCCAGCAGCTTGCAGGGAATTGCGAACACTGAAGCTTTCTTT
CASSLQGIANTEAFF
>TRBJ1-2|NA|few|TRBV12-3/TRBV12-4
TGTGCCAGCAGTTTGCCGGCCGCAGGGGTTCACACCTTC
CASSLPAAGVHTF
>TRBJ2-5|NA|many|TRBV24-1
TGTGCCACCAGTGACGCTTCACAGGGTAAAGAGACCCAGTACTTC
CATSDASQGKETQYF
>TRBJ2-4|TRBD2|NA|TRBV14
TGTGCCAGCAGTTCGGGACTAGCGGCGCTTCAGTACTTC
CASSSGLAALQYF
>TRBJ2-5|NA|few|TRBV9
TGTGCCAGCAGCGTAGAAGTGGCCACCGTCGGAGAGACCCAGTACTTC
CASSVEVATVGETQYF
>TRBJ2-7|NA|many|TRBV6-1
TGTGCCAGCAGCGCTAGAGGCTACGAGCAGTACTTC
CASSARGYEQYF
>TRBJ2-1|TRBD2|NA|TRBV6-1
TGTGCCAGCTCTGTCCTAGCGGGGTGGAATGAGCAGTTCTTC
CASSVLAGWNEQFF
>TRBJ1-2|NA|NA|TRBV6-1
TGTGCCAGCAGTGTTTCTCAGGGGTCTGCCCCCTATGGCTACACCTTC
CASSVSQGSAPYGYTF
>TRBJ1-2|NA|NA|TRBV7-9
TGTGCGTCGGGGGGCTATGGCTACACCTTC
CASGGYGYTF
>TRBJ2-5|TRBD1|NA|TRBV29-1
TGCAGCGCGGACAGGAGGTTACAAGCGACCCAGTACTTC
CSADRRLQATQYF
>TRBJ1-4|TRBD1|few|TRBV5-6
TGTGCCAGCAGCTTGGGACGGCAGGGGGACGAAAAACTGTTTTTT
CASSLGRQGDEKLFF
>TRBJ1-2|NA|few|TRBV6-5
TGTGCCAGCAGGTTGGCCCGGTCGGGGAGGGGCTATGGCTACACCTTC
CASRLARSGRGYGYTF
>TRBJ2-2|NA|many|TRBV7-2
TGTGCCAGCAGCTTAGCTAGGGAGCTGTTTTTT
CASSLARELFF
>TRBJ2-3|TRBD2|few|TRBV25-1
TGTGCCAGCAGTGAGGCCCTTTCAGGGAGGGCGCAGTATTTT
CASSEALSGRAQYF
>TRBJ1-4|NA|NA|TRBV6-1
TGTGCCAGCAGTGAGAATAATGAAAAACTGTTTTTT
CASSENNEKLFF
>TRBJ2-1|NA|few|TRBV6-2/TRBV6-3
TGTGCCAGCATGTGGTCAGTCCTCGGGGGAAACGATGAGCAGTTCTTC
CASMWSVLGGNDEQFF
>TRBJ2-3|NA|NA|TRBV11-2
TGTGCCAGCAGGACAGCTACCGACACAGATACGCAGTATTTT
CASRTATDTDTQYF
>TRBJ2-3|NA|NA|TRBV5-1
TGCGCCAGCAGCTTGGAACAGAGCACAGATACGCAGTATTTT
CASSLEQSTDTQYF
>TRBJ2-3|NA|NA|TRBV29-1
TGCAGCGTTGAAGGCGCCTCAGATACGCAGTATTTT
CSVEGASDTQYF
>TRBJ1-1|NA|NA|TRBV12-3/TRBV12-4
TGTGCCAGCAGTTCAAGGGGGACCCCAGCCATTGAAGCTTTCTTT
CASSSRGTPAIEAFF
>TRBJ2-3|NA|many|TRBV24-1
TGTGCCACCAGTGAAGCCGGGATCCGCACAGATACGCAGTATTTT
CATSEAGIRTDTQYF
>TRBJ2-2|TRBD2|NA|TRBV10-3
TGTGCCATCAGTGGCCCCCCTAGCGGGGTCAACACCGGGGAGCTGTTTTTT
CAISGPPSGVNTGELFF
>TRBJ2-2|NA|few|TRBV6-2/TRBV6-3
TGTGCCAGCAGCTACCCCGCGGTCGGGGAGCTGTTTTTT
CASSYPAVGELFF
>TRBJ1-3|TRBD1|many|TRBV6-5
TGTGCCAGCAGACAGGGGTCTGGAAACACCATATATTTT
CASRQGSGNTIYF
>TRBJ2-3|NA|many|TRBV12-3/TRBV12-4
TGTGCCAGCACCATACAGGTTAACACAGATACGCAGTATTTT
CASTIQVNTDTQYF
>TRBJ1-3|NA|few|TRBV5-1
TGCGCCAGCAGCGAACTATCGGGATCTGGAAACACCATATATTTT
CASSELSGSGNTIYF
>TRBJ2-2|NA|few|TRBV24-1
TGTGCCACTGCACCTGAGGTTACCGGGGAGCTGTTTTTT
CATAPEVTGELFF
>TRBJ2-2|NA|NA|TRBV6-5
TGTGCCAGCAGGATCGACAGCGCAGACCGGGAGCTGTTTTTT
CASRIDSADRELFF
>TRBJ2-1|NA|NA|TRBV7-2
TGTGCCAGCAGCAATACGGTTCTCTACAATGAGCAGTTCTTC
CASSNTVLYNEQFF
>TRBJ2-3|TRBD2|many|TRBV5-1
TGCGCCAGCAGCTTTCAGCGGGGGGATACGCAGTATTTT
CASSFQRGDTQYF
>TRBJ1-1|TRBD1|NA|TRBV5-1
TGCGCCAGCAGCAGGGACAGGGGTGACACTGAAGCTTTCTTT
CASSRDRGDTEAFF
>TRBJ2-2|NA|NA|TRBV6-5
TGTGCCAGCAGTGTGACCCCCGGGGAGCTGTTTTTT
CASSVTPGELFF
>TRBJ1-1|NA|NA|TRBV14
TGTGCCAGCAGCCGCGGAGCATTTGGCACTGAAGCTTTCTTT
CASSRGAFGTEAFF
>TRBJ2-7|TRBD1|NA|TRBV11-2
TGTGCCAGCAGATCGGGACAGGGCCCCGCCGAGCAGTACTTC
CASRSGQGPAEQYF
>TRBJ2-4|TRBD1|many|TRBV29-1
TGCAGCGTCGCACAGGGGGTGGCCAAAAACATTCAGTACTTC
CSVAQGVAKNIQYF
>TRBJ2-2|NA|few|TRBV7-3
TGTGCCAGCAGCGCTCTTCCCACCGGGGAGCTGTTTTTT
CASSALPTGELFF
>TRBJ2-3|NA|NA|TRBV10-3
TGTGCCATCAGTGACTCGAAAGATACGCAGTATTTT
CAISDSKDTQYF
>TRBJ2-3|NA|NA|TRBV7-8
TGTGCCAGCAGCCCCAATCAGGGGCGAGATACGCAGTATTTT
CASSPNQGRDTQYF